The 32 T cell receptor beta chains below were found in one sample sequenced in a study of T cells in tuberculosis. After thawing and overnight rest, PBMC were stained with GMM-loaded CD1B tetramer, viability dye and anti-CD3 for sorting. The CD1B tetramers carried C32 glucose monomycolate purified from Rhodococcus equi. Assay used: immunoSEQ multiplex PCR; TCRdb lists only in-frame clones, some missing. The sample carries roughly 61,000 clones, around 90% recorded once. The source material was CD1b-GMM tetramer-negative cells sorted from PBMCs. The receptor source for this set is an adult woman with latent tuberculosis.

V and J are TRBV28 and TRBJ1-2; D gene unclear. V shed 8 bases and J shed 9 bases, with 16 bases lying between them. The CDR3 length is 12 residues. Germline values: CDR1 MDHEN, CDR2 SYDVKM. The chain's CDR3 is CASGTPPSRYTF. In DNA, the CDR3 is TGTGCCAGCGGAACTCCCCCTAGTCGCTACACCTTC.

This chain uses TRBV30 with TRBJ1-1; D possibly corresponds to TRBD1 (5 bases). CDR1 GTSNPN and CDR2 SVGIG come from the germline V gene (reference sequence). The CDR3 length is 12 residues. V was cut by 5 bases and J by 1 base, with 8 bases left in between. The CDR3 sequence is CAWGRANTEAFF. The CDR3 DNA follows: TGTGCCTGGGGCAGGGCGAACACTGAAGCTTTCTTT.

The sample holds a few counts of this clone. The V gene is TRBV13, the J gene TRBJ2-1; 7 bases map to TRBD2. The germline gives CDR1 PRHDT, CDR2 FYEKMQ (reference sequence). CDR3 length equals 16 residues. V was pared by 2 bases and J by 3 bases, with 7 bases of the junction left unmatched. This CDR3 is CASSLRRLAVYNEQFF. In DNA form, the CDR3 reads TGTGCCAGCAGCTTACGTAGGCTAGCGGTCTACAATGAGCAGTTCTTC.

This CDR3 reads CAWQHPGLGVADQYF. DNA for the CDR3: TGTGCCTGGCAACACCCGGGACTAGGTGTAGCGGACCAGTACTTC. The chain is built from TRBV30 and TRBJ2-5; 8 bases fit TRBD2. The germline gives CDR1 GTSNPN, CDR2 SVGIG (reference sequence). With V trimmed by 5 bases and J by 10 bases, 18 bases remained unmatched. CDR3 length: 15 residues.

This clone was seen more than once but under ten times. The chain links TRBV14 to TRBJ1-2; a weak D match, TRBD1 (5 bases). CDR3 length: 15 residues. Germline assignment: CDR1 SGHDN and CDR2 FVKESK. Trimming removed 1 base from V and 8 bases from J, with 17 bases in between. The CDR3 DNA follows: TGTGCCAGCAGCCAAGGGTACCGAGTGGGGCTCGGCTACACCTTC. Encoded protein: CASSQGYRVGLGYTF.

The chain is built from TRBV28 and TRBJ1-2, with D perhaps matching TRBD1 (5 bases). V lost 6 bases, J lost 4 bases, and 21 bases lay in between. Germline-derived CDR1 and CDR2 are MDHEN and SYDVKM. The CDR3 runs to 16 residues. CDR3 sequence (DNA): TGTGCCAGCAGGCCCGTCTCGGCAGGGCTTCTCTATGGCTACACCTTC. It encodes CASRPVSAGLLYGYTF.

V and J are TRBV21-1 and TRBJ1-4. TRBV21-1 constitutes a pseudogene. The CDR3 spans 15 residues. CDR3 sequence: CASSNEGGRGEKLFF. In DNA form, the CDR3 reads TGTGCCAGCAGCAACGAGGGCGGGAGGGGTGAAAAACTGTTTTTT.

This chain links TRBV4-2 with TRBJ1-1; unclear D gene. The CDR3 totals 15 residues. V lost 0 bases and J 3 bases, leaving 11 bases between the germline ends. Germline V CDR1 and CDR2: LGHNA, YNFKEQ. CDR3 sequence reads: CASSQDWTGYTEAFF. In nucleotides, the CDR3 is TGTGCCAGCAGCCAAGACTGGACGGGATACACTGAAGCTTTCTTT.

The sample holds a few counts of this clone. The genes are TRBV2 and TRBJ1-1; 8 nucleotides align to TRBD1. Trimming took 5 bases from V and 5 from J; bases not matched to a gene: 7. The CDR3 runs 14 residues. The germline CDR1 and CDR2 sequences are SNHLY and FYNNEI. The DNA of the CDR3 is TGTGCCAGCAGTCCGGACAGGGTAGTGACTGAAGCTTTCTTT. This encodes CASSPDRVVTEAFF.

V and J are TRBV29-1 and TRBJ2-5, with 7 bases that match TRBD2. This CDR3 has 11 residues. Germline-derived CDR1 and CDR2 are SQVTM and ANQGSEA. Written as DNA, the CDR3 is TGCACCTATGGGAGGGAGGAGACCCAGTACTTC. Translating gives CTYGREETQYF.

V is TRBV9 and J is TRBJ2-1; 7 nucleotides align to TRBD2. The germline CDR1 and CDR2 sequences are SGDLS and YYNGEE. The V segment lost 4 bases and the J segment 9 bases; nucleotides outside the gene matches: 19. The CDR3 sequence is 17 residues long. The CDR3 sequence is CASSSPVTAGDRGEQFF. The CDR3 nucleotides are TGTGCCAGCAGCTCCCCCGTCACGGCGGGAGATAGGGGTGAGCAGTTCTTC.

For this clone: One end of the junction fails to match germline, which may point to a read error. The CDR3 region is CASSLRLTDSDNEQFF. The CDR3 nucleotides are TGTGCCAGCAGCTTACGTCTAACCGACTCCGACAATGAGCAGTTCTTC. The chain carries TRBV7-3 and TRBJ2-1; D gene uncertain. CDR3 size: 16 residues. Germline CDR1 reads SGHTA; CDR2 reads FQGTGA.

This chain connects TRBV19 to TRBJ2-1; the match to TRBD1 covers 9 bases. CDR3 length equals 15 residues. V shed 3 bases and J 8 bases; nucleotides not matched to a gene: 8. From germline, CDR1 is LNHDA and CDR2 SQIVND (reference sequence). The CDR3 here is CASSIGTGIRDEQFF. In DNA, the CDR3 is TGTGCCAGTAGTATCGGGACAGGGATAAGAGATGAGCAGTTCTTC.

The chain has TRBV6-6 and TRBJ1-2; 7 positions agree with TRBD1. CDR3 length equals 14 residues. Unmatched junction bases numbered 5, after V lost 1 base and J lost 6 bases. The germline V gene has CDR1 MNHNY and CDR2 SVGAGI (reference sequence). Here the CDR3 DNA reads TGTGCCAGCAGTTACTGGGAAAGGGGGCATGGCTACACCTTC. Translating it yields CASSYWERGHGYTF.

The chain uses TRBV19 and TRBJ1-1; D remains unclear. CDR1 is LNHDA and CDR2 is SQIVND in the germline V gene (reference sequence). The CDR3 length is 12 residues. Trimming left V 7 bases short and J 5 bases short, with 11 bases between. The CDR3 DNA follows: TGTGCCAGTACTGAGGGAGGGACTGAAGCTTTCTTT. It encodes CASTEGGTEAFF.

This chain links TRBV5-8 with TRBJ1-3, with 8 nucleotides matching TRBD1. V was pared by 4 bases and J by 4 bases, with 4 bases of the junction left unmatched. Germline V gene lookup returns CDR1 SGHTS and CDR2 YDEGEE. The CDR3 loop spans 14 amino acids. CDR3 DNA: TGTGCCAGCAGCCGGACAGGGATCGGAAACACCATATATTTT. Translated, it gives CASSRTGIGNTIYF.

This clone has only a few counts. This chain links TRBV10-3 with TRBJ2-5; D not resolved. V was shortened by 3 bases and J by 5 bases, with 4 bases between the two germline ends. Germline CDR1 is ENHRY and CDR2 is SYGVKD. The CDR3 spans 11 residues. The CDR3 sequence is CAISDRETQYF. CDR3 coding DNA: TGTGCCATCAGTGACAGGGAGACCCAGTACTTC.

The chain carries TRBV9 and TRBJ2-2; D is uncertain. Germline CDR1 SGDLS, CDR2 YYNGEE. CDR3 length: 15 residues. Between the trimmed V and J ends, which lost 3 bases and 4 bases, there was a span of 13 bases. CDR3 loop: CASSANSLSTGELFF. The CDR3 DNA reads as TGTGCCAGCAGCGCAAACTCGCTATCCACCGGGGAGCTGTTTTTT. Using reference TRBV9 and TRBJ2-2 for the parts outside the CDR3, the full variable domain is DSGVTQTPKHLITATGQRVTLRCSPRSGDLSVYWYQQSLDQGLQFLIQYYNGEERAKGNILERFSAQQFPDLHSELNLSSLELGDSALYFCASSANSLSTGELFFGEGSRLTVL.

The chain is built from TRBV28 and TRBJ1-2; 10 bases are a match to TRBD1. The CDR3 loop spans 12 amino acids. After removal of 6 bases from V and 8 bases from J, the junction contained 3 bases not matched to a gene. Germline V CDR1 and CDR2: MDHEN, SYDVKM. This chain's CDR3 is CASRTGGAGYTF. DNA of the CDR3: TGTGCCAGCAGGACAGGGGGCGCGGGCTACACCTTC.

This chain uses TRBV29-1 with TRBJ1-2; TRBD1 matches at 10 bases. Trimming cost V 3 bases and J 1 base; bases outside gene matches: 14. The CDR3 runs to 18 residues. The germline V gene has CDR1 SQVTM and CDR2 ANQGSEA. The CDR3 here is CSVDSPRDRGLFNYGYTF. DNA of the CDR3: TGCAGCGTTGACTCCCCCCGGGACAGGGGTCTATTTAACTATGGCTACACCTTC.

J is TRBJ1-6 and V is TRBV2; D is perhaps TRBD1 (6 bases). V lost 7 bases and J 6 bases, leaving 13 bases between the germline ends. The CDR3 consists of 14 residues. From germline, CDR1 is SNHLY and CDR2 FYNNEI. The CDR3 sequence: CASNDRIVNSPLHF. The CDR3 DNA sequence: TGTGCCAGCAACGACAGGATTGTTAATTCACCCCTCCACTTT.

This chain connects TRBV6-6 to TRBJ2-3; D not certain. The germline V and J ends were trimmed by 9 bases and 1 base, with 11 bases remaining between them. Germline V CDR1 and CDR2: MNHNY, SVGAGI (reference sequence). The CDR3 has 13 residues. CDR3 nucleotides: TGTGCCAGTTTAACGAGCGGCACAGATACGCAGTATTTT. Translated, it gives CASLTSGTDTQYF.

This chain uses TRBV9 with TRBJ2-1; the D gene is possibly TRBD2 (6 bases). V was shortened by 4 bases and J by 5 bases, with 16 bases between the two germline ends. The CDR3 is 15 amino acids. The germline V gene encodes CDR1 SGDLS and CDR2 YYNGEE. CDR3 sequence reads: CASSPLGSAHNEQFF. Here the CDR3 DNA reads TGTGCCAGCAGCCCCCTCGGGAGCGCACACAATGAGCAGTTCTTC.

The count of this clone is one. CDR3 loop: CASSLTGWNEQYF. The CDR3 DNA reads as TGTGCCAGCAGCTTAACGGGTTGGAACGAGCAGTACTTC. The chain links TRBV7-2 to TRBJ2-7; D call uncertain. Germline CDR1 is SGHTA and CDR2 is FQGNSA. The CDR3 runs to 13 residues. With 2 bases removed from V and 5 bases from J, the gap between germline ends came to 10 bases.

The count of this clone is one. The rearrangement uses TRBV9 and TRBJ1-1; 8 bases fit TRBD1. Losses at the gene ends were 2 bases for V and 5 bases for J; bases not matched to a gene: 8. Germline CDR1 is SGDLS and CDR2 is YYNGEE. The CDR3 spans 15 residues. CDR3 region: CASSVGQGWGTEAFF. The CDR3 region has the DNA TGTGCCAGCAGCGTTGGACAGGGATGGGGGACTGAAGCTTTCTTT.

This chain joins TRBV6-4 and TRBJ2-2; 10 bases line up with TRBD1. V shed 9 bases, J shed 4 bases, and the junction held 11 bases outside the gene matches. The germline V gene encodes CDR1 MRHNA and CDR2 SNTAGT. This CDR3 contains 16 residues. CDR3 in amino acids: CASSRDRGTGTGELFF. CDR3 DNA: TGTGCCAGTTCCCGGGACAGGGGTACGGGCACCGGGGAGCTGTTTTTT.

The chain combines TRBV7-9 with TRBJ2-6; 7 bases align to TRBD1. Germline V gives CDR1 SEHNR, CDR2 FQNEAQ (reference sequence). J gave up 0 bases and V 5 bases, and 10 bases lay outside the gene matches. The CDR3 extends over 18 amino acids. The CDR3: CASSVYRGMSSGANVLTF. The CDR3 bases are TGTGCCAGCAGCGTATACAGGGGTATGAGCTCTGGGGCCAACGTCCTGACTTTC.

This sequence joins TRBV5-1 and TRBJ1-2, with D possibly TRBD1 on 5 matching bases. This CDR3 contains 15 residues. V was trimmed by 0 bases and J by 0 bases, leaving 9 bases between them. Looked up from germline, CDR1 is SGHRS and CDR2 is YFSETQ. CDR3 protein: CASSLEAGTNYGYTF. The CDR3, as DNA: TGCGCCAGCAGCTTGGAGGCAGGGACTAACTATGGCTACACCTTC.

This chain connects TRBV6-5 to TRBJ1-2; D is possibly TRBD1 (5 bases). Germline V lookup: CDR1 MNHEY, CDR2 SVGAGI. The CDR3 contains 15 residues. Between the trimmed V and J ends, which lost 7 bases and 2 bases, there was a span of 17 bases. This chain's CDR3 is CASTKGLTGNYGYTF. The CDR3 DNA is TGTGCCAGCACCAAGGGCCTTACAGGAAACTATGGCTACACCTTC.

The V and J genes are TRBV7-2 and TRBJ2-5; 8 nucleotides line up with TRBD2. V lost 3 bases to trimming and J lost 5 bases; unmatched junction nucleotides: 8. CDR3 length: 15 residues. Germline V CDR1 and CDR2: SGHTA, FQGNSA. CDR3 in amino acids: CASSFVAGRGETQYF. CDR3 sequence (DNA): TGTGCCAGCAGCTTTGTAGCGGGGAGGGGGGAGACCCAGTACTTC.

The rearrangement uses TRBV2 and TRBJ2-5; D unclear. V dropped 4 bases and J dropped 1 base, with 10 bases sitting between them. The CDR3 length is 14 residues. The germline V gene has CDR1 SNHLY and CDR2 FYNNEI. Here the CDR3 DNA reads TGTGCCAGCAGTGGACACACGCGCCAAGAGACCCAGTACTTC. As protein: CASSGHTRQETQYF.

CDR3 bases: TGTGCCAGCAGCCCCGGGACTAGGAGGGACAATGAGCAGTTCTTC. The encoded protein is CASSPGTRRDNEQFF. The chain links TRBV7-6 to TRBJ2-1, with 8 nucleotides matching TRBD2. V trimming: 5 bases; J trimming: 5 bases; junction bases outside the gene matches: 8. The CDR3 consists of 15 residues. Germline assignment: CDR1 SGHVS and CDR2 FNYEAQ.